These 9 T cell receptor beta chains came from one sample sequenced in a study of blood T cell repertoires in COVID-19. Profiled with immunoSEQ multiplex PCR; TCRdb holds only in-frame clones, not every one. The sample has around 140,000 clones, approximately 89% seen once. Material: peripheral blood. These TCRs come from a man in his sixties with active or convalescent COVID-19.

The chain uses TRBV29-1 and TRBJ2-2, with 13 bases lining up with TRBD2. The germline CDR1 and CDR2 sequences are SQVTM and ANQGSEA. The CDR3 covers 15 residues. The ends lost 6 bases at V and 6 bases at J; junction bases unmatched: 7. Written as DNA, the CDR3 is TGCAGCGTGGTTGGACTAGCGGGAGCATCCGGGGAGCTGTTTTTT. Translation gives CSVVGLAGASGELFF.

This rearrangement joins TRBV11-2 to TRBJ1-2; D is possibly TRBD1 (6 bases). Germline V CDR1 and CDR2: SGHAT, FQNNGV. This CDR3 has 13 amino acids. The ends were cut back, 5 bases at V and 4 bases at J, with 11 bases in the middle. The DNA of the CDR3 is TGTGCCAGCAGCGCGACAGGCGTCTATGGCTACACCTTC. The encoded protein is CASSATGVYGYTF.

The V and J genes are TRBV19 and TRBJ1-4; the match to TRBD1 covers 8 bases. The CDR3 length is 13 residues. CDR1 LNHDA and CDR2 SQIVND come from the germline V gene (reference sequence). Trimming cost V 5 bases and J 11 bases; bases outside gene matches: 7. In DNA form, the CDR3 reads TGTGCCAGTAGTTTCACAGGGGGGAAGAAACTGTTTTTT. Its protein product is CASSFTGGKKLFF.

This clone was seen more than once but under ten times. Other nucleotide sequences from this sample produce the same CDR3. The rearrangement links TRBV6-5 to TRBJ1-2; 7 bases map to TRBD1. This CDR3 is 12 amino acids long. V was pared by 6 bases and J by 8 bases, with 6 bases of the junction left unmatched. Germline V gives CDR1 MNHEY, CDR2 SVGAGI. CDR3 region: CASSRTGEGYTF. The CDR3 DNA is TGTGCCAGCAGCCGAACAGGGGAGGGCTACACCTTC.

This clone was picked up a small number of times. The chain employs TRBV10-1 and TRBJ2-7, with 9 bases fitting TRBD2. Germline V gene data show CDR1 as WNHNN and CDR2 as SYGVQD (reference sequence). The CDR3 loop spans 15 amino acids. V trimming: 2 bases; J trimming: 4 bases; junction bases outside the gene matches: 6. The CDR3 reads CASSEAGTSLYEQYF. In DNA form, the CDR3 reads TGCGCCAGCAGTGAGGCCGGGACTAGCCTATACGAGCAGTACTTC.

The V and J genes are TRBV15 and TRBJ1-4, with 7 nucleotides matching TRBD1. The CDR3 has 14 residues. V lost 9 bases to trimming and J lost 2 bases; unmatched junction nucleotides: 6. CDR1 LNHNV and CDR2 YYDKDF come from the germline V gene (reference sequence). CDR3 nucleotide sequence: TGTGCCACAAGGCCGGGACAGACTAATGAAAAACTGTTTTTT. Translated: CATRPGQTNEKLFF.

The chain employs TRBV15 and TRBJ2-6, with D possibly being TRBD2 (6 bases). V dropped 5 bases and J dropped 1 base, with 15 bases sitting between them. The V gene's germline CDR1 is LNHNV and CDR2 YYDKDF (reference sequence). The CDR3 consists of 17 residues. Here the CDR3 DNA reads TGTGCCACCAGCCGGGAGATAGGGTCATCTGGGGCCAACGTCCTGACTTTC. Protein sequence: CATSREIGSSGANVLTF.

The CDR3: CSAQTTNIQYF. The CDR3 DNA follows: TGCAGTGCTCAGACTACGAACATTCAGTACTTC. The chain links TRBV20-1 to TRBJ2-4, with a weak D call TRBD2 (5 bases). Trimming shortened V by 5 bases and J by 7 bases, and 9 bases separated the two germline ends. This CDR3 comprises 11 residues. Germline CDR1 and CDR2: DFQATT and SNEGSKA (reference sequence).

The V and J genes are TRBV13 and TRBJ1-4; 9 bases agree with TRBD1. V lost 2 bases, J lost 11 bases, and 6 bases stayed unmatched. There are 14 residues in the CDR3. Per the germline V gene, CDR1 is PRHDT and CDR2 is FYEKMQ (reference sequence). CDR3: CASSLPGTGRKLFF. The CDR3 coding sequence is TGTGCCAGCAGCTTACCCGGGACAGGGAGGAAACTGTTTTTT.